The next 11 T cell receptor beta chains were all read from a single sample in a study of T cells after yellow fever vaccination. TCRdb redid the calling of the 5' RACE reads with MiXCR, one entry per CDR3 protein. The table records around 320,000 distinct CDR3 sequences, approximately 10% of them present only once. This material consisted of CD4+ T cells sorted from PBMCs, taken 5 days after the yellow fever booster vaccination. These receptors all come from a man between 18 and 29 years old who received the YFV17D yellow fever vaccine.

This clonotype was observed a handful of times. The chain links TRBV20-1 to TRBJ1-1; D gene unclear. In germline, CDR1 is DFQATT, CDR2 SNEGSKA (reference sequence). CDR3 length equals 12 residues. The V end lost 0 bases, the J end lost 0 bases, and 2 bases lay between the germline ends. The CDR3 loop is CSARDLNTEAFF. CDR3 in DNA: TGCAGTGCTAGAGATTTGAACACTGAAGCTTTCTTT.

The table lists this clonotype with a few counts. One end of the junction fails to match germline, which may point to a read error. J is TRBJ2-1 and V is TRBV2; 8 bases are a match to TRBD1. The length of the CDR3 is 15 residues. Per the germline V gene, CDR1 is SNHLY and CDR2 is FYNNEI. CDR3 protein: CASREDRGPYNEQFF. The CDR3 nucleotides read TGTGCCAGCAGGGAAGACAGGGGACCTTACAATGAGCAGTTCTTC.

The table lists this clonotype with many counts. The chain combines TRBV10-1 with TRBJ2-3; TRBD1 might be the D (6 bases). Germline CDR1 and CDR2: WNHNN and SYGVQD (reference sequence). The CDR3 is 18 residues long. The V end lost 9 bases, the J end lost 5 bases, and 30 bases lay between the germline ends. CDR3 protein: CARYQANRVGYGLDTQYF. In DNA, the CDR3 is TGCGCCAGATATCAAGCCAACAGGGTCGGTTACGGTTTAGATACGCAGTATTTT.

The chain carries TRBV4-1 and TRBJ1-6; the D gene is possibly TRBD1 (5 bases). V was clipped by 6 bases and J by 8 bases, with 17 bases between them. CDR1 MGHRA and CDR2 YSYEKL come from the germline V gene. The CDR3 extends over 15 amino acids. CDR3 DNA sequence: TGCGCCAGCAGAAGACTTAGGGGATTTGATTCACCCCTCCACTTT. Translating gives CASRRLRGFDSPLHF.

This clonotype was counted a few times. This chain joins TRBV29-1 and TRBJ2-2; 9 positions match TRBD1. J was trimmed by 7 bases and V by 6 bases; bases with no gene match: 12. The CDR3 totals 15 residues. CDR1 and CDR2 (germline): SQVTM, ANQGSEA. CDR3 loop: CSVRKGQGFSGELFF. The CDR3 DNA follows: TGCAGCGTGAGGAAGGGACAGGGATTCAGCGGGGAGCTGTTTTTT.

J is TRBJ2-3 and V is TRBV3-1, with TRBD2 identical over 7 bases. Germline lookup yields CDR1 LGHDT and CDR2 YNNKEL (reference sequence). The ends lost 8 bases at V and 0 bases at J; junction bases unmatched: 5. The CDR3 runs to 14 residues. DNA of the CDR3: TGTGCCAGCTCCAAGCGGGGTAGCACAGATACGCAGTATTTT. Protein sequence: CASSKRGSTDTQYF.

This clonotype was counted between two and nine times. The chain is built from TRBV15 and TRBJ1-2; 10 bases fit TRBD1. Trimming at V came to 3 bases and at J to 3 bases, leaving 4 bases not matched to a gene. CDR3 length equals 15 residues. Germline lookup yields CDR1 LNHNV and CDR2 YYDKDF (reference sequence). CDR3 bases: TGTGCCACCAGCAGGACGACAGGGGGCCACTATGGCTACACCTTC. Translation gives CATSRTTGGHYGYTF.

This clonotype has more than one count but fewer than ten. The DNA of the CDR3 is TGTGCCAGCAGCCTCGGGGGGGCCCGTCCAGATACGCAGTATTTT. It encodes CASSLGGARPDTQYF. The V and J genes are TRBV6-2 or TRBV6-3 and TRBJ2-3; TRBD2 aligns across 8 bases. The CDR3 is 15 amino acids. V lost 6 bases, J lost 4 bases, and 9 bases stayed unmatched. CDR1 is MNHEY and CDR2 is SVGEGT in the germline V gene.

This clonotype appeared a few times. This chain links TRBV9 with TRBJ2-1; D may match TRBD1 or TRBD2 (5 bases each). V was shortened by 1 base and J by 7 bases, with 15 bases between the two germline ends. Germline V lookup: CDR1 SGDLS, CDR2 YYNGEE. The CDR3 has 15 residues. The CDR3 is CASSVNVGVWNEQFF. CDR3 DNA sequence: TGTGCCAGCAGCGTAAACGTGGGGGTATGGAATGAGCAGTTCTTC.

This clonotype was detected only a few times. The chain recombines TRBV18 with TRBJ2-7; D not resolved. From germline, CDR1 is KGHSH and CDR2 LQKENI. This CDR3 region has 13 residues. With 5 bases removed from V and 1 base from J, the gap between germline ends came to 9 bases. The CDR3 region is CASSTSLSYEQYV. CDR3 bases: TGTGCCAGCTCAACAAGTCTTTCCTACGAGCAGTACGTC.

The genes are TRBV4-3 and TRBJ1-6, with 9 bases lining up with TRBD1. Germline assignment: CDR1 LGHNA and CDR2 YSLEER. This CDR3 is 16 amino acids long. V lost 4 bases, J lost 7 bases, and 8 bases stayed unmatched. The CDR3 spells CASSRAGQGGNSPLHF. The CDR3 nucleotides read TGCGCCAGCAGCCGAGCGGGACAGGGTGGAAATTCACCCCTCCACTTT.